This is a list of T cell receptor beta chains from one sample in a study of PD-1 blockade in mismatch repair-deficient tumors. TCRdb's table, derived via immunoSEQ multiplex PCR, lists solely in-frame clones and lacks some. The sample lists about 14,000 clones; roughly 84% were seen once. The sample consisted of PBMCs, taken less than 15 weeks after starting pembrolizumab. These receptors were collected from an adult with mismatch repair-deficient cancer. Both conserved end residues are part of each CDR3. The order of the fields is J gene, clone size, D gene, V gene, CDR3 DNA, CDR3 protein. The D gene is left open where the match is weak. Clone size is not always given. Where it is, it says once, few, many or a class for expanded clones.

>TRBJ2-6|NA|NA|TRBV5-6
TGTGCCAGCAGCGGCGGGTTTCCTGGGGCCAACGTCCTGACTTTC
CASSGGFPGANVLTF
>TRBJ1-2|NA|NA|TRBV4-2
TGTGCCAGCGAAGCCAAGTATAGTGGTGAAATCTATGGCTACACCTTC
CASEAKYSGEIYGYTF
>TRBJ2-5|once|TRBD1|TRBV29-1
TGCAGCGTAGGACAGGGGAGCGAGACCCAGTACTTC
CSVGQGSETQYF
>TRBJ1-3|NA|TRBD1|TRBV28
TGTGCCAGCAGTTTCTTCTACGGACAGGGCGGCTCTGGAAACACCATATATTTT
CASSFFYGQGGSGNTIYF
>TRBJ1-2|NA|NA|TRBV11-3
TGTGCCAGCAGCTTAGATCGACAGGACGATGGCTACACCTTC
CASSLDRQDDGYTF
>TRBJ1-6|NA|TRBD1|TRBV28
TGTGCCAGCAGTTCCTCCGGGACAGGGGATTCACCCCTCCACTTT
CASSSSGTGDSPLHF
>TRBJ1-1|NA|TRBD1|TRBV18
TGTGCCAGCTCAGCACAGGGGGCGAACACTGAAGCTTTCTTT
CASSAQGANTEAFF
>TRBJ2-7|NA|TRBD1|TRBV18
TGTGCCAGCTCACCTCAGGGGGCAGGGGGCGCGTACGAGCAGTACTTC
CASSPQGAGGAYEQYF
>TRBJ2-1|NA|TRBD1|TRBV6-5
TGTGCCAGCACCCAGGGGGACAGCTACAATGAGCAGTTCTTC
CASTQGDSYNEQFF
>TRBJ2-3|NA|NA|TRBV5-6
TGTGCCAGCAGCTTGAGTCAGGGGTGGTCCACAGATACGCAGTATTTT
CASSLSQGWSTDTQYF
>TRBJ1-2|once|NA|TRBV9
TGTGCCAGCAGCCCCCCCGGGACACCGTACTATGGCTACACCTTC
CASSPPGTPYYGYTF
>TRBJ2-7|NA|NA|TRBV27
TGTGCCAGCAGCCATAGCTCCTACGAGCAGTACTTC
CASSHSSYEQYF
>TRBJ2-2|NA|TRBD2|TRBV7-2
TGTGCCAGCAGCTTAGCTAGCGGGACCGGGGAGCTGTTTTTT
CASSLASGTGELFF
>TRBJ1-5|NA|NA|TRBV6-5
TGTGCCAGCAGTTACTCGCCGGGGCAGCCCCAGCATTTT
CASSYSPGQPQHF
>TRBJ2-2|NA|NA|TRBV9
TGTGCCAGCAGCGCCCCAGCGGGGAACACCGGGGAGCTGTTTTTT
CASSAPAGNTGELFF
>TRBJ2-5|NA|TRBD1|TRBV19
TGTGCCAGTAACTTGGGACAGGGTCAGGAGACCCAGTACTTC
CASNLGQGQETQYF
>TRBJ1-1|NA|NA|TRBV28
TGTGCCAGCAAAGGCAGGTACACTGAAGCTTTCTTT
CASKGRYTEAFF
>TRBJ2-3|NA|NA|TRBV5-1
TGCGCCAGCTCCCCGGCGGTTTCTCGCGGGAATCCCCGCGCAGATACGCAGTATTTT
CASSPAVSRGNPRADTQYF
>TRBJ1-3|NA|NA|TRBV4-1
TGCGCCAGCAGCCCTAGGGGTGGGAGGGATCGGACCGGAAACACCATATATTTT
CASSPRGGRDRTGNTIYF
>TRBJ2-4|NA|TRBD2|TRBV4-1
TGCGCCAGCAGCCCGGGACTAGCGGGAGGGCTAGCCAAAAACATTCAGTACTTC
CASSPGLAGGLAKNIQYF
>TRBJ1-1|NA|TRBD1|TRBV9
TGTGCCAGCAGCGCCGGGACAGGAGACACTGAAGCTTTCTTT
CASSAGTGDTEAFF
>TRBJ2-7|NA|TRBD1|TRBV5-1
TGCGCCAGCAGCTTCAGTCCGGGACAGGGGGCAAACGAGCAGTACTTC
CASSFSPGQGANEQYF
>TRBJ2-5|NA|NA|TRBV27
TGTGCCAGCAGTTTAGGGAGGAACGTGGGGGAGACCCAGTACTTC
CASSLGRNVGETQYF
>TRBJ2-7|NA|TRBD2|TRBV27
TGTGCCAGCCGTCGTAGCGGGAGTCGCTACGAGCAGTACTTC
CASRRSGSRYEQYF
>TRBJ2-7|NA|NA|TRBV19
TGTGCCAGCTCAACAGGGACCTACGAGCAGTACTTC
CASSTGTYEQYF
>TRBJ1-2|NA|NA|TRBV6-1
TGTGCCAGCAGTGAAGCGGCCCCGGAGGGTGGCTACACCTTC
CASSEAAPEGGYTF
>TRBJ1-1|NA|NA|TRBV27
TGTGCCAGCAGTTTCGGGATACCGAACACTGAAGCTTTCTTT
CASSFGIPNTEAFF
>TRBJ1-2|few|TRBD1|TRBV2
TGTGCCTCTATTGAGACAGGGGCCGGGTATGGCTACACCTTC
CASIETGAGYGYTF
>TRBJ2-2|once|TRBD2|TRBV7-9
TGTGCCAGCAGCCTCGGGGGGGGAGCGGGCCGCTCCTTT
CASSLGGGAGRSF
>TRBJ2-5|NA|TRBD1|TRBV28
TGTGCCAGCAGTCCGCTCCGGGACAGGGAACCCAAAGAGACCCAGTACTTC
CASSPLRDREPKETQYF
>TRBJ1-2|NA|NA|TRBV28
TGTGCCAGCAGTCCCTCCGGATTGAGGGCTATGGGATTGGGCTACACCTTC
CASSPSGLRAMGLGYTF
>TRBJ1-2|once|NA|TRBV5-4
TGTGCCAGCAGCTTGCCAGGGGATAGTGGCTATGGCTACACCTTC
CASSLPGDSGYGYTF
>TRBJ2-1|NA|TRBD2|TRBV7-9
TGTGCCAGCAGCTTAGGTCTACTAGCGGGGCTTAGCTCCTACAATGAGCAGTTCTTC
CASSLGLLAGLSSYNEQFF
>TRBJ1-1|NA|NA|TRBV6-1
TGTGCCAGCAGTCAGGCTTCAGGGAAAATTTCTGAAGCTTTCTTT
CASSQASGKISEAFF
>TRBJ2-7|NA|NA|TRBV27
TGTGCCAGCAGTTTGCGCCCTCAGGGGCCCTACGAGCAGTACTTC
CASSLRPQGPYEQYF
>TRBJ2-2|NA|TRBD2|TRBV11-3
TGTGCCAGCAGCCTCCTAGCGGGAGGGCCGCACACCGGGGAGCTGTTTTTT
CASSLLAGGPHTGELFF
>TRBJ2-1|once|TRBD2|TRBV5-4
TGTGCCAGCCGAAAGGGTGGGCTAGCGGGAGGCAATGAGCAGTTCTTC
CASRKGGLAGGNEQFF
>TRBJ2-2|NA|TRBD1|TRBV11-2
TGTGCCAGCAGCCGCTCGGGACAGGCGGCCGGGGAGCTGTTTTTT
CASSRSGQAAGELFF
>TRBJ2-5|NA|TRBD1|TRBV5-1
TGCGCCAGCAGAAGAACAGGGGGAGGAGAGACCCAGTACTTC
CASRRTGGGETQYF
>TRBJ2-6|NA|TRBD1|TRBV5-6
TGTGCCAGCAGCTTGGGGACAGGGGGCTCTGGGGCCAACGTCCTGACTTTC
CASSLGTGGSGANVLTF
>TRBJ2-5|once|NA|TRBV30
TGTGCCAGATCAACTAGCTTCCAGGAGACCCAGTACTTC
CARSTSFQETQYF
>TRBJ2-3|NA|TRBD2|TRBV6-1
TGTGCCAGCAGTGAACTAGCGGGAGGGCCAGATACGCAGTATTTT
CASSELAGGPDTQYF
>TRBJ2-5|NA|TRBD2|TRBV18
TGTGCCAGCTCACCTCCTAGCGGGAGTTCAGAGACCCAGTACTTC
CASSPPSGSSETQYF
>TRBJ2-2|NA|NA|TRBV15
TGTGCCACCGGGGTGGGCAGGGAGGAGACCGGGGAGCTGTTTTTT
CATGVGREETGELFF
>TRBJ2-7|NA|NA|TRBV7-9
TGTGCCAGCAGCTTAGCTGTGGCTTCCTACGAGCAGTACTTC
CASSLAVASYEQYF
>TRBJ2-3|NA|NA|TRBV6-5
TGTGCCAGCAGTTCCGGGGTTACGCAGTATTTT
CASSSGVTQYF
>TRBJ2-1|NA|TRBD2|TRBV28
TGTGCCAGCAGTCCCAGCGGGAGGCTCCACAATGAGCAGTTCTTC
CASSPSGRLHNEQFF
>TRBJ2-1|NA|TRBD2|TRBV6-5
TGTGCCACCGTAGCGGGAGAGTTCAATGAGCAGTTCTTC
CATVAGEFNEQFF
>TRBJ2-3|NA|TRBD2|TRBV19
TGTGCCAGTAGTAAAAATCAACTAGCGGGAGTAGCAGATACGCAGTATTTT
CASSKNQLAGVADTQYF
>TRBJ2-3|NA|TRBD2|TRBV7-9
TGTGCCAGCAGCTTAGCGGGAGGGACAGATACGCAGTATTTT
CASSLAGGTDTQYF
>TRBJ1-4|NA|NA|TRBV19
TGTGCCAGTACCCCGAGATCAGTAGGAGGTGAAAAACTGTTTTTT
CASTPRSVGGEKLFF
>TRBJ2-1|NA|TRBD1|TRBV7-9
TGTGCCAGCAGCCGCACAGGGGCCAATGAGCAGTTCTTC
CASSRTGANEQFF
>TRBJ2-7|NA|TRBD2|TRBV6-6
TGTGCCAGCAGCCCAACACTAGCGGTAGTACACGAGCAGTACTTC
CASSPTLAVVHEQYF
>TRBJ2-7|NA|TRBD1|TRBV5-1
TGCGCCAGCAGCTTGGTTACAGGGGTATCGGGTGAGCAGTACTTC
CASSLVTGVSGEQYF
>TRBJ2-4|NA|NA|TRBV28
TGTGCCAGCAGTTTTCCCCATACGGGAGTAGCCAAAAACATTCAGTACTTC
CASSFPHTGVAKNIQYF
>TRBJ1-1|NA|TRBD1|TRBV19
TGTGCCAGTAGTATAGATCCGACAGGGAGGTTGAACACTGAAGCTTTCTTT
CASSIDPTGRLNTEAFF
>TRBJ2-5|NA|NA|TRBV6-1
TGTGCCAGCAGTGGAGAACTCAGGGGCTCCCAGTACTTC
CASSGELRGSQYF